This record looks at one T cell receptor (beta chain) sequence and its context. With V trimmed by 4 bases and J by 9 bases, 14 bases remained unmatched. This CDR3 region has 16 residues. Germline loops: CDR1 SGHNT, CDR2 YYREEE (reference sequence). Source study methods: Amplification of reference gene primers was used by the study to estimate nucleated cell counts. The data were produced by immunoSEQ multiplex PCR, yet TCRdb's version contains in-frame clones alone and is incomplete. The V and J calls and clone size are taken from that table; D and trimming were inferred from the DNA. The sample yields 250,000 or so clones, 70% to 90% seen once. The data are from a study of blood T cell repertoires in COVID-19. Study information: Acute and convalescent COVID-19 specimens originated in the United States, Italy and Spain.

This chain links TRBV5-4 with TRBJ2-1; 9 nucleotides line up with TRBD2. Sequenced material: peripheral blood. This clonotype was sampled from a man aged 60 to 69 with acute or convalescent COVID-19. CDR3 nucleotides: TGTGCCAGCAGCCTGATGGCGGGAGGGCCTTTGGGTGAGCAGTTCTTC. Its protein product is CASSLMAGGPLGEQFF. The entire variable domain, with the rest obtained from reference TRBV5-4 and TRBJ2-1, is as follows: ETGVTQSPTHLIKTRGQQVTLRCSSQSGHNTVSWYQQALGQGPQFIFQYYREEENGRGNFPPRFSGLQFPNYSSELNVNALELDDSALYLCASSLMAGGPLGEQFFGPGTRLTVL.